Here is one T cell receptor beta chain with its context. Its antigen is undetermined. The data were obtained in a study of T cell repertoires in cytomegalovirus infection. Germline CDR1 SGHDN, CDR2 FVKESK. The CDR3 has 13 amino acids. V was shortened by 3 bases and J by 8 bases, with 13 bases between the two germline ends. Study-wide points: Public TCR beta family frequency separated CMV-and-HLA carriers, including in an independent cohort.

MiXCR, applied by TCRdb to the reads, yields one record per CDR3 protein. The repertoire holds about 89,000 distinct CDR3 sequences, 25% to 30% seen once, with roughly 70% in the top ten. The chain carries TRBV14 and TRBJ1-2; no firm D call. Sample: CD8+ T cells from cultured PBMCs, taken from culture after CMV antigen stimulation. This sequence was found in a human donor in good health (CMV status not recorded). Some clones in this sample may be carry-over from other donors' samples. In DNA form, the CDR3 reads TGTGCCAGCAGCCAGGTCGTGGGTACCGGCTACACCTTC. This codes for CASSQVVGTGYTF.